This passage covers 27 T cell receptor beta chains from one sample sequenced in a study of T cell changes during pregnancy in multiple sclerosis. TCRdb keeps only in-frame clones here, not all; method: immunoSEQ multiplex PCR. The table records roughly 80,000 clones, just over 90% of them present only once. Sequenced material: peripheral blood, taken after pregnancy. The source is a female donor in good health, enrolled as a control in a pregnancy study.

The J gene is TRBJ2-1, the V gene TRBV7-2; no reliable D call. The germline V gene has CDR1 SGHTA and CDR2 FQGNSA. V was trimmed by 1 base and J by 1 base, leaving 5 bases between them. The CDR3 sequence is 14 residues long. CDR3 region: CASSLGRSYNEQFF. In DNA, the CDR3 is TGTGCCAGCAGCTTAGGTCGGTCCTACAATGAGCAGTTCTTC.

The rearrangement uses TRBV10-3 and TRBJ2-7; the match to TRBD1 covers 11 bases. Looked up from germline, CDR1 is ENHRY and CDR2 is SYGVKD. The CDR3 totals 12 residues. The ends lost 6 bases at V and 5 bases at J; junction bases unmatched: 0. The CDR3 loop is CAIRDRGHEQYF. The DNA for the CDR3 is TGTGCCATCAGGGACAGGGGGCACGAGCAGTACTTC.

The rearrangement links TRBV9 to TRBJ2-1, with TRBD2 matching over 8 bases. The germline V gene encodes CDR1 SGDLS and CDR2 YYNGEE. Unmatched junction bases numbered 7, after V lost 1 base and J lost 7 bases. The CDR3 covers 15 residues. The DNA of the CDR3 is TGTGCCAGCAGCGTAACTAGCGGTGGTATAAATGAGCAGTTCTTC. Protein product: CASSVTSGGINEQFF.

This rearrangement joins TRBV30 to TRBJ2-7; 12 positions match TRBD2. V lost 3 bases, J lost 2 bases, and 8 bases stayed unmatched. CDR3 length: 16 amino acids. CDR1 is GTSNPN and CDR2 is SVGIG in the germline V gene (reference sequence). CDR3 DNA: TGTGCCTGGAGCCAGCTAGCGGGGGGGAGAACCTACGAGCAGTACTTC. Translated: CAWSQLAGGRTYEQYF.

V is TRBV10-3 and J is TRBJ2-7; TRBD2 is a possible D gene (5 bases). CDR3 length equals 12 residues. Trimming removed 7 bases from V and 12 bases from J, with 19 bases in between. The germline gives CDR1 ENHRY, CDR2 SYGVKD. The CDR3 here is CAITPSLGWLYF. CDR3 sequence (DNA): TGTGCCATCACACCTAGCCTAGGTTGGCTGTACTTC.

This clone came up once. This chain joins TRBV21-1 and TRBJ2-3; the D call in the table, TRBD2, was not verified against the DNA. TRBV21-1 is given as a pseudogene. This CDR3 contains 18 residues. The CDR3 DNA sequence: TGTGCCAGCAGCAAGAGAACAGCGGGGGATTCTAGCACAGATACGCAGTATTTT. Amino acids: CASSKRTAGDSSTDTQYF.

This sequence joins TRBV11-2 and TRBJ1-2, with 7 nucleotides matching TRBD1. This CDR3 is 15 amino acids long. Germline CDR1 reads SGHAT; CDR2 reads FQNNGV. Trimming removed 0 bases from V and 3 bases from J; junction bases left unmatched: 4. The CDR3 sequence: CASSLDRDSYYGYTF. The CDR3, as DNA: TGTGCCAGCAGCTTAGACCGGGACAGCTACTATGGCTACACCTTC.

The chain joins TRBV28 to TRBJ2-7, with 11 bases that match TRBD2. The CDR3 length is 16 residues. The ends lost 3 bases at V and 1 base at J; junction bases unmatched: 5. Germline V gives CDR1 MDHEN, CDR2 SYDVKM. CDR3 sequence reads: CASSLGGTSGSYEQYF. As DNA, the CDR3 is TGTGCCAGCAGTTTGGGCGGGACTAGCGGTTCCTACGAGCAGTACTTC.

V is TRBV28 and J is TRBJ2-3; TRBD2 agrees at 7 bases. Germline V gives CDR1 MDHEN, CDR2 SYDVKM. The CDR3 covers 13 residues. The J segment lost 9 bases and the V segment lost 8 bases, leaving 11 bases of the junction unmatched. The CDR3 region is CASRPAGVSTQYF. In nucleotides, the CDR3 is TGTGCCAGCCGTCCGGCGGGAGTTTCAACGCAGTATTTT.

The gene calls are TRBV4-3 and TRBJ2-1; 11 bases are a match to TRBD1. CDR1 and CDR2 (germline): LGHNA, YSLEER. The CDR3 has 18 amino acids. J gave up 6 bases and V 7 bases, and 17 bases lay outside the gene matches. The DNA of the CDR3 is TGCGCCAGCACCCCGCAGGCTAGCGGGACAGGGGGGGTCAATGAGCAGTTCTTC. Its protein is CASTPQASGTGGVNEQFF.

The CDR3 sequence is CASSPPGPGQHGYTF. For the CDR3, the DNA is TGTGCCAGCAGTCCCCCCGGTCCAGGACAACATGGCTACACCTTC. J is TRBJ1-2 and V is TRBV6-5; the D gene is possibly TRBD1 (5 bases). The CDR3 loop spans 15 amino acids. The germline V and J ends were trimmed by 5 bases and 6 bases, with 19 bases remaining between them. Germline loops: CDR1 MNHEY, CDR2 SVGAGI.

The rearrangement joins TRBV6-5 to TRBJ2-2; a possible D gene is TRBD1 (5 bases). This CDR3 is built from 14 residues. The germline V gene encodes CDR1 MNHEY and CDR2 SVGAGI. Trimming cost V 7 bases and J 1 base, with 10 bases left between them. CDR3 loop: CASNPQGNTGELFF. The CDR3 region has the DNA TGTGCCAGCAACCCCCAGGGGAACACCGGGGAGCTGTTTTTT.

J is TRBJ2-7 and V is TRBV7-2, with 14 bases lining up with TRBD2. Germline V CDR1 and CDR2: SGHTA, FQGNSA. The J segment lost 6 bases and the V segment lost 4 bases, leaving 2 bases of the junction unmatched. The CDR3 contains 14 residues. DNA of the CDR3: TGTGCCAGCAGCTCGGGACTAGCGGGAGTCGAGCAGTACTTC. This gives the protein CASSSGLAGVEQYF.

The chain carries TRBV23-1 and TRBJ1-5, with TRBD1 matching 7 bases. TRBV23-1 is treated as an ORF (open reading frame) with a function not yet certain. The junction had 2 bases not matched to a gene; V was cut back by 0 bases and J by 3 bases. The CDR3 runs to 15 residues. CDR3 coding DNA: TGCGCCAGCAGTCAATCCGACAGGGCCAATCAGCCCCAGCATTTT. It encodes CASSQSDRANQPQHF.

V is TRBV28 and J is TRBJ1-5, with 7 bases fitting TRBD1. The CDR3 covers 15 residues. The germline gives CDR1 MDHEN, CDR2 SYDVKM. The J segment lost 4 bases and the V segment lost 3 bases, leaving 6 bases of the junction unmatched. CDR3: CASSFGGQLNQPQHF. In DNA, the CDR3 is TGTGCCAGCAGTTTTGGGGGACAGTTGAATCAGCCCCAGCATTTT.

This clone was counted at least ten times. This chain uses TRBV28 with TRBJ1-2; tentatively, D is TRBD1 (6 bases). CDR1 is MDHEN and CDR2 is SYDVKM in the germline V gene. The V gene lost 5 bases and the J gene lost 8 bases, with 15 bases spanning the gap. This CDR3 has 13 amino acids. Here the CDR3 DNA reads TGTGCCAGCAGTCCGACCTTTGGGACAGGCTACACCTTC. This codes for CASSPTFGTGYTF.

The chain has TRBV28 and TRBJ1-5; TRBD1 aligns across 8 bases. The CDR3 runs to 15 residues. V lost 4 bases, J lost 5 bases, and 7 bases stayed unmatched. The germline V gene encodes CDR1 MDHEN and CDR2 SYDVKM. The chain's CDR3 is CASSSLDRAYQPQHF. CDR3 nucleotides: TGTGCCAGCAGTTCCCTGGACAGGGCTTATCAGCCCCAGCATTTT.

Only one count was recorded for this clone. The rearrangement uses TRBV30 and TRBJ2-4, with D tentatively TRBD1 (5 bases). The CDR3 is 15 residues long. CDR1 and CDR2 from the germline V gene are GTSNPN and SVGIG (reference sequence). Trimming stripped 0 bases from V and 6 bases from J, with 15 bases between. The CDR3 nucleotides are TGTGCCTGGAGTGTGGACACCCTTCCAGGAAACATTCAGTACTTC. It encodes CAWSVDTLPGNIQYF.

The CDR3 bases are TGTGCCACCAGCAGAGATAAGTTGGGACAGGGTCGTGTCACTAATGAAAAACTGTTTTTT. It translates to CATSRDKLGQGRVTNEKLFF. V and J are TRBV15 and TRBJ1-4; 9 bases match TRBD1. The length of the CDR3 is 20 residues. V lost 0 bases to trimming and J lost 2 bases; unmatched junction nucleotides: 13. The germline V gene has CDR1 LNHNV and CDR2 YYDKDF (reference sequence).

The rearrangement joins TRBV30 to TRBJ1-1; D remains unclear. The germline CDR1 and CDR2 sequences are GTSNPN and SVGIG (reference sequence). Trimming took 0 bases from V and 1 from J, leaving 9 bases between them. This CDR3 is 14 amino acids long. The CDR3 bases are TGTGCCTGGAGTGTATGGGAGAGGAACACTGAAGCTTTCTTT. This codes for CAWSVWERNTEAFF.

This chain uses TRBV18 with TRBJ1-4; D not resolved. The ends were cut back, 9 bases at V and 3 bases at J, with 23 bases in the middle. This CDR3 region has 17 residues. Germline V CDR1 and CDR2: KGHSH, LQKENI. The CDR3, as DNA: TGTGCCAGTTCGCTGACCCTCCCGCGTGCGGCTAATGAAAAACTGTTTTTT. This gives the protein CASSLTLPRAANEKLFF.

This clone was counted once. The rearrangement joins TRBV21-1 to TRBJ1-2; no check of the table's D call, TRBD1, against the DNA was made. TRBV21-1 is an annotated pseudogene. CDR3 size: 11 residues. This CDR3 is CASCTGDGYTF. The CDR3 bases are TGTGCCAGCTGTACAGGGGACGGCTACACCTTC.

The chain links TRBV28 to TRBJ1-3, with D unclear. Germline-derived CDR1 and CDR2 are MDHEN and SYDVKM. V was pared by 4 bases and J by 2 bases, with 12 bases between. The length of the CDR3 is 15 residues. The CDR3 is CASSSPPGAGNTIYF. As DNA, the CDR3 is TGTGCCAGCAGTTCCCCCCCGGGTGCTGGAAACACCATATATTTT.

The chain is built from TRBV7-3 and TRBJ2-5, with D unresolved. CDR1 is SGHTA and CDR2 is FQGTGA in the germline V gene. The CDR3 totals 13 residues. Trimming cost V 1 base and J 3 bases, with 6 bases left between them. The CDR3 region is CASSLSSKETQYF. The CDR3 nucleotides read TGTGCCAGCAGCTTAAGTAGTAAAGAGACCCAGTACTTC.

The rearrangement uses TRBV18 and TRBJ2-7, with a tentative D call TRBD1 (6 bases). CDR1 and CDR2 from the germline V gene are KGHSH and LQKENI. Trimming stripped 6 bases from V and 3 bases from J, with 12 bases between. This CDR3 is built from 13 residues. The CDR3 bases are TGTGCCAGCTCTCACGGACAGAACTACGAGCAGTACTTC. Translated, it gives CASSHGQNYEQYF.

The chain links TRBV13 to TRBJ2-5, with TRBD1 matching 8 bases. Germline trimming cut 4 bases from V and 5 bases from J; bases unmatched to any gene: 6. Germline-derived CDR1 and CDR2 are PRHDT and FYEKMQ (reference sequence). This CDR3 comprises 14 residues. In nucleotides, the CDR3 is TGTGCCAGCAGCTCATCAGGGGGCGTGGAGACCCAGTACTTC. Translated, it gives CASSSSGGVETQYF.

CDR3 nucleotide sequence: TGTGCCAGCAGCTTCCCCAATTCAAATGAGCAGTTCTTC. Translating gives CASSFPNSNEQFF. The chain recombines TRBV11-2 with TRBJ2-1; D is unclear. The CDR3 is 13 amino acids. Looked up from germline, CDR1 is SGHAT and CDR2 is FQNNGV. V lost 3 bases and J 7 bases, leaving 10 bases between the germline ends.